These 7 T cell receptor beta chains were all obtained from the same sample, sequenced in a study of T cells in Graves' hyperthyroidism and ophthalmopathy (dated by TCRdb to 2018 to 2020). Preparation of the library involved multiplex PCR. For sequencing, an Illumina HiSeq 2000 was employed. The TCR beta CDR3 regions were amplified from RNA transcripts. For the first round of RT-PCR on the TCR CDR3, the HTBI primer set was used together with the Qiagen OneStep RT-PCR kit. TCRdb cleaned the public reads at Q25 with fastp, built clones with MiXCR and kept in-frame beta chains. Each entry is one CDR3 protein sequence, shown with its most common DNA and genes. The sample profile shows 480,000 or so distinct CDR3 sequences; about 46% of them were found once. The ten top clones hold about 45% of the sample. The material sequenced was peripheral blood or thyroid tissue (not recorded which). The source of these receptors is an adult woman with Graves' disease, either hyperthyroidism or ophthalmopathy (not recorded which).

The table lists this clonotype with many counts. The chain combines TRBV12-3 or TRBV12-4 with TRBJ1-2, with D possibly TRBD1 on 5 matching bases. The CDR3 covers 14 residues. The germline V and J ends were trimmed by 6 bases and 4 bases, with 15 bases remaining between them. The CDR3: CASSLGGPSYGYTF. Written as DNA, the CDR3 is TGTGCCAGCAGCCTCGGGGGACCGTCCTATGGCTACACCTTC.

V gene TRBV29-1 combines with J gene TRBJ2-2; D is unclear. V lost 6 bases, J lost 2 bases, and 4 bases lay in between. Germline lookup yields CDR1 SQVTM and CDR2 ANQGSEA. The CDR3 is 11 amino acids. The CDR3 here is CSVYNTGELFF. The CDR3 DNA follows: TGCAGCGTCTACAACACCGGGGAGCTGTTTTTT.

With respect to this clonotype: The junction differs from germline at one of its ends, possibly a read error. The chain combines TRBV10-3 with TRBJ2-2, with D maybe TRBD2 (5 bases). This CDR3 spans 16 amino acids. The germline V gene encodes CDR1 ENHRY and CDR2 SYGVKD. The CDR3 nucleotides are TGTGCCAGCAGTTACTATAGGCTAGCTGTAACCGGGGAGCTGTTTTTT. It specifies CASSYYRLAVTGELFF.

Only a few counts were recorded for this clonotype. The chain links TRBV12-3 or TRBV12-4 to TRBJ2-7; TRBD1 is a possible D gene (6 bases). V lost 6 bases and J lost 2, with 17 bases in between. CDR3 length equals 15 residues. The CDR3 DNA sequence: TGTGCCAGCAGCGTGGACAGTGCTGCCCCCTACGAGCAGTACTTC. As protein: CASSVDSAAPYEQYF.

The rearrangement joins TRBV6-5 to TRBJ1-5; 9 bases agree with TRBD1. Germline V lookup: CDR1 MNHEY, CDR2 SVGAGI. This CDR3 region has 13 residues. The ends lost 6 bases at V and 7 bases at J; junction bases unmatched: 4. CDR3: CASRIDRGQPQHF. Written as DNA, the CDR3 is TGTGCCAGCAGGATAGACAGGGGGCAGCCCCAGCATTTT.

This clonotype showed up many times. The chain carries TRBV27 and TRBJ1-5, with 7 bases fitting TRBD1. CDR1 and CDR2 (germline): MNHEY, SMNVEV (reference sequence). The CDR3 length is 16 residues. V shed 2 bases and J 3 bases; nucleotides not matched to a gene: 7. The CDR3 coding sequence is TGTGCCAGCAGTTTACTGACAGGGAATATCAATCAGCCCCAGCATTTT. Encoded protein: CASSLLTGNINQPQHF.

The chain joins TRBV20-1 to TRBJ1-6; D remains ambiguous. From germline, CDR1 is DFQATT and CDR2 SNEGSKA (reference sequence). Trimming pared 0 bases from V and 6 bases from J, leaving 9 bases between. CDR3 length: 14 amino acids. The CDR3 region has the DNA TGCAGTGCTAGAGATTTGCGCTCTAATTCACCCCTCCACTTT. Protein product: CSARDLRSNSPLHF.